This TCR beta chain derives from a study of molecular identifiers for immune sequencing clone quantification. TCRdb passed the PCR reads through MiXCR, listing each CDR3 protein once. The data contain more than 550,000 distinct CDR3 sequences, roughly 25% of them singletons. A word on this clonotype: This may arise from a read error, as a much more abundant clone is one base away.

The CDR3 runs to 14 residues. Looked up from germline, CDR1 is LNHDA and CDR2 is SQIVND (reference sequence). V was clipped by 7 bases and J by 6 bases; unmatched bases: 9. The receptor's source is a human donor in good health. Some libraries in this study had Jurkat cell RNA spiked in. The sequencing input was naive CD8+ T cells from blood, with Jurkat cell RNA spiked in. Described subset: FACS-sorted CD8+CD4-CCR7+CD45RA+ naive T cells. The gene calls are TRBV19 and TRBJ1-5; 7 bases map to TRBD1. In DNA form, the CDR3 reads TGTGCCAGTACCGGGAAGGGGGCGGGTCAGCCCCAGCATTTT. It codes for CASTGKGAGQPQHF.